Shown below are 31 T cell receptor beta chains from a single sample sequenced in a study of blood T cell repertoires in COVID-19. Here immunoSEQ multiplex PCR was the method, and the copy in TCRdb shows in-frame clones only, minus some. This sample carries roughly 190,000 clones, about four fifths of them seen once, and the ten largest clones take 11%. Sample: peripheral blood. These receptors all come from a woman in her forties with COVID-19, enrolled during active disease.

The rearrangement uses TRBV6-6 and TRBJ1-5; D not certain. The CDR3 sequence is 13 residues long. The germline gives CDR1 MNHNY, CDR2 SVGAGI (reference sequence). The V end was cut by 7 bases, the J end by 3 bases, with 10 bases between. CDR3 nucleotides: TGTGCCAGCAAACTGCAGGACAATCAGCCCCAGCATTTT. Its translation is CASKLQDNQPQHF.

The chain employs TRBV2 and TRBJ1-2, with 9 bases matching TRBD1. The germline CDR1 and CDR2 sequences are SNHLY and FYNNEI. V shed 8 bases and J 8 bases; nucleotides not matched to a gene: 9. The CDR3 sequence is 13 residues long. The CDR3 sequence is CASVYRGQVGYTF. The CDR3 bases are TGTGCCAGCGTATACAGGGGGCAGGTCGGCTACACCTTC. The full variable domain, its missing parts supplied by reference TRBV2 and TRBJ1-2, is EPEVTQTPSHQVTQMGQEVILRCVPISNHLYFYWYRQILGQKVEFLVSFYNNEISEKSEIFDDQFSVERPDGSNFTLKIRSTKLEDSAMYFCASVYRGQVGYTFGSGTRLTVV.

This chain joins TRBV3-1 (or the pseudogene TRBV3-2) and TRBJ1-5; 9 bases are shared with TRBD1. V shed 5 bases and J 5 bases; nucleotides not matched to a gene: 13. Germline V gives CDR1 LGHDT, CDR2 YNNKEL (reference sequence). The CDR3 totals 17 residues. The CDR3 DNA is TGTGCCAGCAGCTCGCGACCCTCCGGGACAGGGTATCAGCCCCAGCATTTT. Its protein product is CASSSRPSGTGYQPQHF.

This clone was found a few times. The V and J genes are TRBV28 and TRBJ1-1; 7 bases map to TRBD1. The CDR3 consists of 15 residues. V shed 6 bases, J shed 4 bases, and the junction held 11 bases outside the gene matches. The germline gives CDR1 MDHEN, CDR2 SYDVKM. CDR3: CASSQNRGKGTEAFF. The CDR3 coding sequence is TGTGCCAGCAGCCAAAACAGGGGTAAAGGCACTGAAGCTTTCTTT.

The chain is built from TRBV18 and TRBJ1-2; maybe TRBD1 (6 bases). CDR1 KGHSH and CDR2 LQKENI come from the germline V gene. The CDR3 extends over 14 amino acids. The ends were cut back, 2 bases at V and 7 bases at J, with 14 bases in the middle. This CDR3 is CASSPSAGVRGYTF. In DNA, the CDR3 is TGTGCCAGCTCACCATCAGCAGGGGTACGTGGCTACACCTTC.

The count of this clone is one. This sequence joins TRBV28 and TRBJ2-1, with 15 nucleotides matching TRBD2. This CDR3 is built from 16 residues. V was pared by 5 bases and J by 4 bases, with 3 bases of the junction left unmatched. Germline values: CDR1 MDHEN, CDR2 SYDVKM. CDR3 region: CASSRTSGRAYNEQFF. As DNA, the CDR3 is TGTGCCAGCAGTCGGACTAGCGGGAGGGCATACAATGAGCAGTTCTTC.

A few counts support this clone. The chain couples TRBV3-1 (or the pseudogene TRBV3-2) to TRBJ2-7, with 13 bases aligning to TRBD2. The V segment lost 0 bases and the J segment 7 bases; nucleotides outside the gene matches: 6. CDR3 length: 16 amino acids. Germline CDR1 reads LGHDT; CDR2 reads YNNKEL (reference sequence). CDR3 protein: CASSQDWTSGRGEQYF. Here the CDR3 DNA reads TGTGCCAGCAGCCAAGATTGGACTAGCGGGAGAGGGGAGCAGTACTTC.

V is TRBV6-6 and J is TRBJ2-5; no definite D call. The CDR3 is 13 residues long. CDR1 MNHNY and CDR2 SVGAGI come from the germline V gene (reference sequence). The V end was cut by 0 bases, the J end by 2 bases, with 4 bases between. The CDR3 DNA is TGTGCCAGCAGTTACTCACAGCAAGAGACCCAGTACTTC. Protein product: CASSYSQQETQYF.

This clone was counted a single time. The V call is TRBV3-1 (or the pseudogene TRBV3-2), the J call TRBJ1-4; tentative D call: TRBD1 (6 bases). The CDR3 has 16 residues. Germline values: CDR1 LGHDT, CDR2 YNNKEL (reference sequence). The ends were cut back, 6 bases at V and 1 base at J, with 15 bases in the middle. The DNA of the CDR3 is TGTGCCAGCAGACAGGGCGGACTTCAAACTAATGAAAAACTGTTTTTT. Translating gives CASRQGGLQTNEKLFF.

The chain employs TRBV5-4 and TRBJ2-7, with D perhaps matching TRBD2 (6 bases). Germline V gene sequence: CDR1 SGHNT, CDR2 YYREEE (reference sequence). CDR3 length: 13 residues. Trimming stripped 3 bases from V and 3 bases from J, with 10 bases between. The CDR3 here is CASSSGLNYEQYF. The CDR3 DNA follows: TGTGCCAGCAGCTCAGGACTAAACTACGAGCAGTACTTC.

The chain is built from TRBV4-1 and TRBJ1-3, with D maybe TRBD1 (6 bases). Germline V CDR1 and CDR2: MGHRA, YSYEKL. CDR3 length: 15 amino acids. The V and J ends lost 6 bases and 0 bases respectively, with 12 bases between them. DNA of the CDR3: TGCGCCAGCAGTTACGACAGGACCTCTGGAAACACCATATATTTT. Its translation: CASSYDRTSGNTIYF.

This chain joins TRBV19 and TRBJ2-3; tentative D call: TRBD2 (6 bases). The CDR3 covers 14 residues. The V end lost 3 bases, the J end lost 5 bases, and 12 bases lay between the germline ends. Germline V gene sequence: CDR1 LNHDA, CDR2 SQIVND (reference sequence). The CDR3 is CASSIDGGRDTQYF. CDR3 coding DNA: TGTGCCAGTAGTATTGATGGGGGGAGAGATACGCAGTATTTT.

This chain uses TRBV5-1 with TRBJ2-7; possibly TRBD2 for D (6 bases). Trimming cost V 4 bases and J 7 bases, with 9 bases left between them. Germline values: CDR1 SGHRS, CDR2 YFSETQ. This CDR3 has 11 amino acids. The chain's CDR3 is CASSTGGEQYF. As DNA, the CDR3 is TGCGCCAGCAGCACCGGAGGGGAGCAGTACTTC.

There are a few counts of this clone. The chain couples TRBV5-1 to TRBJ2-3, with D possibly being TRBD2 (9 bases). CDR3 length: 16 residues. Between the trimmed V and J ends, which lost 6 bases and 4 bases, there was a span of 21 bases. Germline V lookup: CDR1 SGHRS, CDR2 YFSETQ. CDR3 protein: CASTGGGRAGADTQYF. CDR3 coding DNA: TGCGCCAGCACAGGGGGCGGGAGGGCCGGTGCAGATACGCAGTATTTT.

This clone is a singleton in its sample. The chain uses TRBV6-6 and TRBJ2-1; D is perhaps TRBD1 (6 bases). The CDR3 consists of 16 residues. The V and J ends lost 4 bases and 2 bases respectively, with 15 bases between them. Germline values: CDR1 MNHNY, CDR2 SVGAGI (reference sequence). The CDR3: CASSSTLAGAYNEQFF. Written as DNA, the CDR3 is TGTGCCAGCAGTTCGACTTTGGCAGGGGCCTACAATGAGCAGTTCTTC.

The chain recombines TRBV6-5 with TRBJ2-7; D not resolved. The ends were cut back, 6 bases at V and 6 bases at J, with 9 bases in the middle. CDR1 and CDR2 (germline): MNHEY, SVGAGI. This CDR3 region has 11 residues. CDR3 DNA: TGTGCCAGCAGCAGCCTAGGCGAGCAGTACGTC. This codes for CASSSLGEQYV.

The chain employs TRBV27 and TRBJ2-2, with 9 nucleotides matching TRBD2. The junction had 12 bases not matched to a gene; V was cut back by 1 base and J by 6 bases. The CDR3 totals 18 residues. The germline V gene has CDR1 MNHEY and CDR2 SMNVEV (reference sequence). CDR3 residues: CASSLYPGIAGVSGELFF. CDR3 in DNA: TGTGCCAGCAGTTTATATCCCGGAATAGCGGGAGTTTCCGGGGAGCTGTTTTTT.

The chain employs TRBV27 and TRBJ1-5; D is perhaps TRBD1 (5 bases). Trimming stripped 4 bases from V and 4 bases from J, with 32 bases between. In germline, CDR1 is MNHEY, CDR2 SMNVEV (reference sequence). This CDR3 comprises 21 residues. The CDR3 spells CASSSLPSGIGRGRVNQPQHF. CDR3 in DNA: TGTGCCAGCAGTTCCCTACCGTCAGGGATCGGACGAGGCAGGGTGAATCAGCCCCAGCATTTT.

This clone came up many times. Other DNA sequences in the sample encode the same CDR3. The gene calls are TRBV2 and TRBJ2-1; 11 bases are a match to TRBD2. Germline V gives CDR1 SNHLY, CDR2 FYNNEI. There are 16 residues in the CDR3. Unmatched junction bases numbered 5, after V lost 1 base and J lost 6 bases. CDR3 DNA: TGTGCCAGCAGTGAAGGGCTAGCGGGAGGACTCAATGAGCAGTTCTTC. It encodes CASSEGLAGGLNEQFF.

This clone has just a few counts. The chain employs TRBV7-9 and TRBJ2-2; a weak D match, TRBD1 (6 bases). V shed 5 bases and J shed 2 bases, with 18 bases lying between them. This CDR3 is built from 17 residues. Germline CDR1 is SEHNR and CDR2 is FQNEAQ (reference sequence). The CDR3 DNA sequence: TGTGCCAGCAGCCTACGTTCCGGGACATCTAACACCGGGGAGCTGTTTTTT. It specifies CASSLRSGTSNTGELFF.

The genes are TRBV7-9 and TRBJ2-7; maybe TRBD1 (7 bases). V was shortened by 1 base and J by 5 bases, with 12 bases between the two germline ends. Germline assignment: CDR1 SEHNR and CDR2 FQNEAQ (reference sequence). This CDR3 region has 14 residues. CDR3 protein: CASSLDRGGDEQYF. Written as DNA, the CDR3 is TGTGCCAGCAGCTTAGACAGGGGAGGAGACGAGCAGTACTTC.

The V and J genes are TRBV3-1 (or the pseudogene TRBV3-2) and TRBJ2-2; D remains ambiguous. This CDR3 spans 15 amino acids. Between the trimmed V and J ends, which lost 1 base and 3 bases, there was a span of 9 bases. Germline-derived CDR1 and CDR2 are LGHDT and YNNKEL (reference sequence). CDR3 residues: CASSQGAVYTGELFF. Written as DNA, the CDR3 is TGTGCCAGCAGCCAAGGGGCAGTTTACACCGGGGAGCTGTTTTTT.

The chain carries TRBV27 and TRBJ2-1; 9 bases are a match to TRBD1. In germline, CDR1 is MNHEY, CDR2 SMNVEV (reference sequence). CDR3 length: 13 residues. Trimming removed 5 bases from V and 10 bases from J; junction bases left unmatched: 6. This chain's CDR3 is CASSPWTGDEQFF. CDR3 DNA sequence: TGTGCCAGCAGTCCGTGGACAGGGGACGAGCAGTTCTTC.

V is TRBV7-6 and J is TRBJ2-6, with a possible D match to TRBD1 (6 bases). Germline CDR1 is SGHVS and CDR2 is FNYEAQ. V lost 3 bases and J 0 bases, leaving 9 bases between the germline ends. There are 16 residues in the CDR3. CDR3 coding DNA: TGTGCCAGCAGCTTGGGGGCAATCTCTGGGGCCAACGTCCTGACTTTC. Its protein is CASSLGAISGANVLTF.

CDR3 region: CASSPGTSRPNEQYF. CDR3 in DNA: TGTGCCAGCAGCCCCGGGACTAGTCGCCCTAACGAGCAGTACTTC. The genes are TRBV5-4 and TRBJ2-7; 8 nucleotides line up with TRBD2. CDR3 length: 15 amino acids. Trimming cost V 4 bases and J 5 bases; bases outside gene matches: 11. Germline CDR1 is SGHNT and CDR2 is YYREEE (reference sequence).

The chain combines TRBV7-8 with TRBJ2-5; the D is unclear. The germline V gene has CDR1 SGHVS and CDR2 FQNEAQ. V lost 4 bases, J lost 3 bases, and 9 bases lay in between. CDR3 length: 13 amino acids. CDR3 amino acids: CASSSYLKETQYF. DNA of the CDR3: TGTGCCAGCAGCTCCTACCTCAAAGAGACCCAGTACTTC.

There are a few counts of this clone. The chain links TRBV6-2 or TRBV6-3 to TRBJ2-1; maybe TRBD2 (6 bases). The ends were cut back, 0 bases at V and 0 bases at J, with 18 bases in the middle. The CDR3 has 19 residues. Germline CDR1 MNHEY, CDR2 SVGEGT. Here the CDR3 reads CASSYSLTLRDSSYNEQFF. CDR3 bases: TGTGCCAGCAGTTACTCCCTGACCCTACGGGACTCCTCCTACAATGAGCAGTTCTTC.

The genes are TRBV19 and TRBJ2-7, with 7 positions matching TRBD1. The germline V gene has CDR1 LNHDA and CDR2 SQIVND (reference sequence). V lost 6 bases and J lost 6; bases outside the gene matches: 5. The CDR3 runs to 12 residues. CDR3 amino acids: CASSTGVGEQYF. The CDR3 DNA reads TGTGCCAGTAGCACAGGGGTTGGCGAGCAGTACTTC.

The J gene is TRBJ2-7, the V gene TRBV7-8; D may be TRBD1 (5 bases). The CDR3 is 13 residues long. Germline CDR1 is SGHVS and CDR2 is FQNEAQ. Trimming left V 4 bases short and J 2 bases short, with 9 bases between. The CDR3 DNA follows: TGTGCCAGCAGCTCCACAGGCGCCTACGAGCAGTACTTC. As protein: CASSSTGAYEQYF.

The rearrangement links TRBV4-1 to TRBJ1-1, with TRBD1 identical over 7 bases. V dropped 3 bases and J dropped 8; count of bases not matched to a gene: 3. The CDR3 extends over 12 amino acids. Germline lookup yields CDR1 MGHRA and CDR2 YSYEKL. The CDR3 is CASSHLTGEAFF. CDR3 DNA sequence: TGCGCCAGCAGCCACCTGACAGGGGAAGCTTTCTTT.

The V gene is TRBV2, the J gene TRBJ1-2; 7 bases match TRBD1. The CDR3 has 14 residues. CDR1 and CDR2 (germline): SNHLY, FYNNEI. The ends lost 6 bases at V and 4 bases at J; junction bases unmatched: 8. In DNA form, the CDR3 reads TGTGCCAGCAGAGATCCGGGACAGATCTATGGCTACACCTTC. This translates into CASRDPGQIYGYTF.